This note documents a single T cell receptor (beta chain) sequence. Antigen unknown. CDR3 length equals 16 residues. V trimming: 5 bases; J trimming: 1 base; junction bases outside the gene matches: 2. Germline V lookup: CDR1 SGHAT, CDR2 FQDESV (reference sequence). The sample originates from a study of shared clonotypes between healthy human individuals. About the study: Donors consisted of two women and a few men between 18 and 49.

The authors loaded 200 ng DNA, about 30,000 T cell genomes, into sorted-subset replicate PCRs. TCRdb's table, derived via immunoSEQ multiplex PCR, lists solely in-frame clones and lacks some. The table lists 1,500,000 or so clones, around 98.5% of them singletons. Overall study results and limits: Sequencing depth was expected to affect clonotype sharing among donors. Naive subsets generally exceeded memory subsets in estimated richness.

This receptor was obtained from a man aged 25 to 40 in good health. The chain recombines TRBV11-1 with TRBJ2-1, with TRBD2 matching over 13 bases. The sample was naive CD4+ T cells sorted from blood. Subset denoted: CD45RA+ positively selected. The CDR3 here is CASSVLAGGSYNEQFF. CDR3 bases: TGTGCCAGCAGCGTACTAGCGGGAGGGTCCTACAATGAGCAGTTCTTC.